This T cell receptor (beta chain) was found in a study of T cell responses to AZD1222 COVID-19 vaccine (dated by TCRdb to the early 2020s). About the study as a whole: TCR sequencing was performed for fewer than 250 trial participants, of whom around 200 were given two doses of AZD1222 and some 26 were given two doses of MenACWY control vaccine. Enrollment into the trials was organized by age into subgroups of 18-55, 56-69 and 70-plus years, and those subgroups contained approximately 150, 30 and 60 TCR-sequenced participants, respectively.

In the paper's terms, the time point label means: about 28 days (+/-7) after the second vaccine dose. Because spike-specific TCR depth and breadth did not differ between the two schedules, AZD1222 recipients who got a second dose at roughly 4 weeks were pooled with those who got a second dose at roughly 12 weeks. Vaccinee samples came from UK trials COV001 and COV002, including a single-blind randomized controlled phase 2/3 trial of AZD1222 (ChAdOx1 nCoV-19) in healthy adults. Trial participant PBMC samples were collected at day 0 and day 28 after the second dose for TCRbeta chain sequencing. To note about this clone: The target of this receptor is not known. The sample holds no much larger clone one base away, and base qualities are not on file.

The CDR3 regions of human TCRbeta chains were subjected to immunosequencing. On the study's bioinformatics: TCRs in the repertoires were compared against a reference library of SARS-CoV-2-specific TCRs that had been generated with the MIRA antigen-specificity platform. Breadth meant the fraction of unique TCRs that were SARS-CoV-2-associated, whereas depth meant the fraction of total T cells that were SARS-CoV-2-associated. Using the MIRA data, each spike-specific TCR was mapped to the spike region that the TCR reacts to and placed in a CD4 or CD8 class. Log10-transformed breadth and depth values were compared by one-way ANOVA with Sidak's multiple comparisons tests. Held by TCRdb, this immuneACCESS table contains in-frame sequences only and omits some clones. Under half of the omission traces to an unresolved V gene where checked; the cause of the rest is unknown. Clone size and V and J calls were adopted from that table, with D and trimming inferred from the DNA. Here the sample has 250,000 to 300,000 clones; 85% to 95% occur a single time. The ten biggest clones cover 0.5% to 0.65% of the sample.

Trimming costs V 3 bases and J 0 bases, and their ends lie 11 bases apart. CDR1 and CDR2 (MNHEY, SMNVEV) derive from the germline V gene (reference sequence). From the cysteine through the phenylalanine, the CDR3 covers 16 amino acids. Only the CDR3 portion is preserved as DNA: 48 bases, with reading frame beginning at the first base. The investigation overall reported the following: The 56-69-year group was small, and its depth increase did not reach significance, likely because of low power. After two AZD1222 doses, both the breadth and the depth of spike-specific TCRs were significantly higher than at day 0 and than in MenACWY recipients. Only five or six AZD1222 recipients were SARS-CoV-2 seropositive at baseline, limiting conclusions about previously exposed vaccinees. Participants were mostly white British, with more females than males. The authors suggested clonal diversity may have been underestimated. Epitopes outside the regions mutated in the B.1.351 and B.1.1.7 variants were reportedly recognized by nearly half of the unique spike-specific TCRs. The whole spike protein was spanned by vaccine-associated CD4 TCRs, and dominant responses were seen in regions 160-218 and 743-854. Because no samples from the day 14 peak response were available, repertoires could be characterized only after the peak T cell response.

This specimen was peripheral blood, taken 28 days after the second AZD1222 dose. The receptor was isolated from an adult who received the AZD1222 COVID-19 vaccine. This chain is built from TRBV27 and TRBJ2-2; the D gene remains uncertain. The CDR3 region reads CASSFKAGSNTGELFF. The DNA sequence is TGTGCCAGCAGTTTCAAAGCAGGCTCGAACACCGGGGAGCTGTTTTTT.